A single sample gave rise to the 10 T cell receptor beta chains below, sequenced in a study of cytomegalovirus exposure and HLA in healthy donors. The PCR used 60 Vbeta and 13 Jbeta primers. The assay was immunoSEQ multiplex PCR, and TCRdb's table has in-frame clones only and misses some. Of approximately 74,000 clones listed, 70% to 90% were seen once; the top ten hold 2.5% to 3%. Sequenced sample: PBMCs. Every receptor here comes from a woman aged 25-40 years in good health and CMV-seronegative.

The CDR3 DNA reads as TGTGCCAGCAGCACGACAGGGTTCACAGATACGCAGTATTTT. Its translation: CASSTTGFTDTQYF. V is TRBV11-3 and J is TRBJ2-3; 7 bases map to TRBD1. V dropped 5 bases and J dropped 2; count of bases not matched to a gene: 4. CDR3 length: 14 amino acids. From germline, CDR1 is SGHNT and CDR2 YENEEA. Full variable domain (outside the CDR3, taken from reference TRBV11-3 and TRBJ2-3): EAGVVQSPRYKIIEKKQPVAFWCNPISGHNTLYWYLQNLGQGPELLIRYENEEAVDDSQLPKDRFSAERLKGVDSTLKIQPAELGDSAVYLCASSTTGFTDTQYFGPGTRLTVL.

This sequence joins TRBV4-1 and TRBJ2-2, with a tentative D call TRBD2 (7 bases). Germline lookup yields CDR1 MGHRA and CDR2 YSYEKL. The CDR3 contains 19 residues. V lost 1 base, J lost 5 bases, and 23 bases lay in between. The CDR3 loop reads CASSQAGLAGAPGTGELFF. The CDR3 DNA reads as TGCGCCAGCAGCCAAGCGGGGCTGGCGGGGGCCCCGGGTACCGGGGAGCTGTTTTTT.

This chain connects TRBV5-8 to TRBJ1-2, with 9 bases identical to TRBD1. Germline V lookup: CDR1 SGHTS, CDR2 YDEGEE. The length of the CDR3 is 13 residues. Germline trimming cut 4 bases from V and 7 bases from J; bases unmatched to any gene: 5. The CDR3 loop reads CASSKDRGRGYTF. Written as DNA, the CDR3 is TGTGCCAGCAGCAAGGACAGGGGTCGTGGCTACACCTTC.

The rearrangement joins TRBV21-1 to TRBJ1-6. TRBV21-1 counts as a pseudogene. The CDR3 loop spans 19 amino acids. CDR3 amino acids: CASSMLVRGTPLSNSPLHF. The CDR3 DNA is TGTGCCAGCAGCATGCTCGTTCGGGGTACCCCCCTCTCTAATTCACCCCTCCACTTT.

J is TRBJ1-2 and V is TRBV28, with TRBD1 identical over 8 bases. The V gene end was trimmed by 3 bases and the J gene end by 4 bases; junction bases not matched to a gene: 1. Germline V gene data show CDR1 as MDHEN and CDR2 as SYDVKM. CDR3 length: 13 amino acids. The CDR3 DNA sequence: TGTGCCAGCAGTTTTACAGGGGGCTATGGCTACACCTTC. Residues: CASSFTGGYGYTF.

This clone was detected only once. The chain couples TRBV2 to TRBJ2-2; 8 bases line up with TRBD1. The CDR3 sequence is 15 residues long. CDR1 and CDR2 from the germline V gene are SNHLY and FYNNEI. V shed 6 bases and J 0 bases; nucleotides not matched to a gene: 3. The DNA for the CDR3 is TGTGCCAGCAGACGACAGGGGACGAACACCGGGGAGCTGTTTTTT. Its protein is CASRRQGTNTGELFF. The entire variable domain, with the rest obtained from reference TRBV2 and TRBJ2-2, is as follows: EPEVTQTPSHQVTQMGQEVILRCVPISNHLYFYWYRQILGQKVEFLVSFYNNEISEKSEIFDDQFSVERPDGSNFTLKIRSTKLEDSAMYFCASRRQGTNTGELFFGEGSRLTVL.

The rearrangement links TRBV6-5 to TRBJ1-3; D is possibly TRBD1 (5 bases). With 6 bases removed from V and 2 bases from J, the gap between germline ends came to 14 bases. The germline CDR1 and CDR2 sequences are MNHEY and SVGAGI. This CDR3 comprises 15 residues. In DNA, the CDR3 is TGTGCCAGCAGAAGCGCAGGGTTCGCTGGAAACACCATATATTTT. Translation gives CASRSAGFAGNTIYF.

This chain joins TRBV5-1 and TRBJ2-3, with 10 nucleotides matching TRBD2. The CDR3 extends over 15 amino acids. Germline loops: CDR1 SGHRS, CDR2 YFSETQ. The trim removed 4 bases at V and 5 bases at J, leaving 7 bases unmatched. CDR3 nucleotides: TGCGCCAGCAGCCAGAGCGGGGGGGCCGGAGATACGCAGTATTTT. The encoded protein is CASSQSGGAGDTQYF.

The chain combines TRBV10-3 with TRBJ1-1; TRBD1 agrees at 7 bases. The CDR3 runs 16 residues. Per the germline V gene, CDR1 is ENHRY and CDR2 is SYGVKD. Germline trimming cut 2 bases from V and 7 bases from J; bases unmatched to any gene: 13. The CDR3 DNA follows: TGTGCCATCAGTGAGGATTCAAGGGGGCGAGGGGGTGAAGCTTTCTTT. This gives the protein CAISEDSRGRGGEAFF.

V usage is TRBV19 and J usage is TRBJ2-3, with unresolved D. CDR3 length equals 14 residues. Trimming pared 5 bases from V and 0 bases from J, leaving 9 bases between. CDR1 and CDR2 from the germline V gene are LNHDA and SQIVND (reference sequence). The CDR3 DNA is TGTGCCAGTAGTGCCCAAGCTAGCACAGATACGCAGTATTTT. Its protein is CASSAQASTDTQYF.